This TCR beta chain was identified in a study of shared clonotypes between healthy human individuals. Study outcomes and limitations: Generally, estimated richness proved larger in naive subsets than it did in memory subsets. Donors were few, which limited the genetic and exposure-history diversity represented.

Profiling relied on immunoSEQ multiplex PCR, and the TCRdb table lists in-frame clones only, not all of them. There are some 2 million clones in the sample; about 95% occur only once, and 0.95% to 1.5% lies in the top ten. In the case of this clone: The antigen is unknown.

Positive CCR7 selection of CD45RO-negative cells yielded the naive CD8 cells, and terminally differentiated effector memory CD45RA+ cells were excluded. The germline V gene has CDR1 SGHTA and CDR2 FQGTGA. Germline trimming cut 5 bases from V and 8 bases from J; bases unmatched to any gene: 7. The CDR3 extends over 14 amino acids. The chain links TRBV7-3 to TRBJ2-2; 8 bases map to TRBD1. The sequenced material came from naive CD8+ T cells sorted from blood. The receptor's source is a man between 18 and 29 years old in good health. CDR3 residues: CASSPGQGKGELFF. The CDR3 DNA reads as TGTGCCAGCAGCCCCGGACAGGGTAAGGGGGAGCTGTTTTTT.